Sequencing of this TCR beta chain was carried out in a study of cytomegalovirus exposure and HLA in healthy donors. General study points: When presence/absence was analysed, sequencing depth was taken to be roughly uniform across donors. Available immune exposure information covered CMV serostatus only. Most subjects' HLA-A and HLA-B alleles were reportedly predicted from TCR beta sequences. In vitro, three CMV-associated chains proved specific for CMV antigens.

Points on this clone: As yet, its antigen is unknown.

Germline CDR1 MGHRA, CDR2 YSYEKL. This CDR3 spans 13 amino acids. V lost 2 bases and J lost 1, with 4 bases in between. PCR primers comprised 60 Vbeta and 13 Jbeta primers. The table came from immunoSEQ multiplex PCR; TCRdb's copy has only in-frame clones and leaves some out. The profile shows about 100,000 clones, 78% of them singletons. Specimen: PBMCs. The clonotype originates from a woman aged 60-75 years in good health and CMV-seronegative. The chain recombines TRBV4-1 with TRBJ2-3; no reliable D call. The CDR3 DNA follows: TGCGCCAGCAGCCAATCCGGCACAGATACGCAGTATTTT. Translated, it gives CASSQSGTDTQYF.